The clone carrying this T cell receptor (beta chain) was observed a single time. TCRdb's table, derived via immunoSEQ multiplex PCR, lists solely in-frame clones and lacks some. The sample holds around 500,000 clones, roughly nine tenths seen once. These data are taken from a study of blood T cell repertoires in COVID-19. Per the germline V gene, CDR1 is SGDLS and CDR2 is YYNGEE. V was clipped by 0 bases and J by 7 bases; unmatched bases: 8. The length of the CDR3 is 17 residues. Participants, about 18 to 90 years old, spanned under 25 US areas. The receptor's source is a woman aged 55-70 years who had recovered from COVID-19. This chain connects TRBV9 to TRBJ2-2, with 11 bases identical to TRBD2. Sample: PBMCs or T cells enriched from blood (not recorded which). The CDR3 sequence: CASSVAPPSGGNGELFF. The CDR3, as DNA: TGTGCCAGCAGCGTAGCGCCCCCTAGCGGGGGGAACGGGGAGCTGTTTTTT.